This entry concerns a single T cell receptor beta chain. This sample stems from a study of blood T cell repertoires in COVID-19. Looking at the study overall: There were acute and convalescent COVID-19 samples, and they came from the United States, Italy and Spain. T cells, B-cell-depleted T cells, or PBMCs supplied cDNA or gDNA.

In the original analysis: Cell counts per sample came from amplifying reference gene primers. The method was immunoSEQ multiplex PCR; TCRdb's version includes in-frame clones alone and lacks a portion of them. That table is the source of V, J and clone size, and D and trimming were worked out from the DNA. This sample has more than 45,000 clones; about 84% occur once, and the top ten carry under 5%. V shed 7 bases and J shed 3 bases, with 13 bases lying between them. CDR3 length: 13 amino acids. In germline, CDR1 is SGHRS, CDR2 YFSETQ. Specimen: peripheral blood. The gene calls are TRBV5-1 and TRBJ1-1; no firm D call. This receptor was identified in a man in his forties or fifties with active COVID-19. The CDR3 sequence is CASCPLGHTEAFF. In nucleotides, the CDR3 is TGCGCCAGCTGTCCGTTGGGCCACACTGAAGCTTTCTTT.